One and the same sample provided the 25 T cell receptor beta chains below, sequenced in a study of shared clonotypes between healthy human individuals. The naive CD8 subset, CD45RO-negative cells positively selected for CCR7, excluded terminally differentiated effector memory CD45RA+ cells. Sequencing used immunoSEQ multiplex PCR; TCRdb keeps in-frame clones, though not all of them. The table includes 700,000 to 950,000 clones, 96% detected once. Sequenced material: naive CD8+ T cells sorted from blood. The source is a man aged 25 to 40 in good health.

The chain employs TRBV2 and TRBJ2-7, with D unresolved. Germline V gene data show CDR1 as SNHLY and CDR2 as FYNNEI. CDR3 length: 11 residues. Between the trimmed V and J ends, which lost 5 bases and 6 bases, there was a span of 8 bases. DNA of the CDR3: TGTGCCAGCAGTTTTCTACCCGAGCAGTACTTC. It encodes CASSFLPEQYF.

This chain joins TRBV11-2 and TRBJ2-7, with TRBD1 matching over 10 bases. CDR3 size: 14 residues. Losses at the gene ends were 4 bases for V and 6 bases for J; bases not matched to a gene: 6. CDR1 and CDR2 (germline): SGHAT, FQNNGV. The CDR3 is CASSSRQGAGEQYF. Written as DNA, the CDR3 is TGTGCCAGCAGCTCACGACAGGGGGCCGGCGAGCAGTACTTC.

V gene TRBV18 combines with J gene TRBJ2-7, with TRBD1 as a possible D gene (5 bases). This CDR3 is 14 amino acids long. Trimming cost V 2 bases and J 3 bases, with 11 bases left between them. The germline V gene encodes CDR1 KGHSH and CDR2 LQKENI. DNA of the CDR3: TGTGCCAGCTCACCAGGGGCGGAGTACTACGAGCAGTACTTC. Translation gives CASSPGAEYYEQYF.

V gene TRBV27 combines with J gene TRBJ2-1; D call uncertain. Trimming shortened V by 3 bases and J by 5 bases, and 8 bases separated the two germline ends. This CDR3 is 13 amino acids long. Germline V gene data show CDR1 as MNHEY and CDR2 as SMNVEV (reference sequence). As DNA, the CDR3 is TGTGCCAGCAGTTTCGTTCTGGACAATGAGCAGTTCTTC. Amino acid sequence: CASSFVLDNEQFF.

The rearrangement joins TRBV4-3 to TRBJ2-7, with D hard to call. The CDR3 sequence is 16 residues long. Germline V gene lookup returns CDR1 LGHNA and CDR2 YSLEER. V lost 0 bases, J lost 1 base, and 13 bases lay in between. This CDR3 reads CASSQDARGGSYEQYF. CDR3 in DNA: TGCGCCAGCAGCCAAGATGCGAGAGGTGGTTCCTACGAGCAGTACTTC.

This sequence joins TRBV5-4 and TRBJ2-7; the D gene is possibly TRBD2 (6 bases). The germline V and J ends were trimmed by 4 bases and 2 bases, with 13 bases remaining between them. CDR1 and CDR2 (germline): SGHNT, YYREEE (reference sequence). This CDR3 region has 14 residues. Here the CDR3 reads CASSEPGLTYEQYF. The DNA for the CDR3 is TGTGCCAGCAGCGAGCCGGGACTGACCTACGAGCAGTACTTC.

The chain recombines TRBV28 with TRBJ2-5, with 7 positions matching TRBD1. Germline V CDR1 and CDR2: MDHEN, SYDVKM. V lost 1 base, J lost 2 bases, and 1 base stayed unmatched. This CDR3 spans 14 amino acids. DNA for the CDR3: TGTGCCAGCAGTTTATTGGGACAGCAAGAGACCCAGTACTTC. Translating it yields CASSLLGQQETQYF.

The chain employs TRBV27 and TRBJ2-1; no firm D call. This CDR3 is built from 13 residues. The germline CDR1 and CDR2 sequences are MNHEY and SMNVEV (reference sequence). Trimming took 4 bases from V and 8 from J, leaving 12 bases between them. This chain's CDR3 is CASSSILKDEQFF. The CDR3 coding sequence is TGTGCCAGCAGTTCCATACTAAAGGATGAGCAGTTCTTC.

The rearrangement links TRBV29-1 to TRBJ2-1; 7 bases map to TRBD2. There are 16 residues in the CDR3. V was pared by 7 bases and J by 0 bases, with 12 bases of the junction left unmatched. Looked up from germline, CDR1 is SQVTM and CDR2 is ANQGSEA. DNA of the CDR3: TGCAGCGCTTCTGATTTAGCGGGCTTCTCCTACAATGAGCAGTTCTTC. This gives the protein CSASDLAGFSYNEQFF.

The chain couples TRBV6-5 to TRBJ2-1; 9 bases match TRBD2. After removal of 6 bases from V and 0 bases from J, the junction contained 3 bases not matched to a gene. The CDR3 runs 15 residues. From germline, CDR1 is MNHEY and CDR2 SVGAGI. The DNA for the CDR3 is TGTGCCAGCAGCCTTAGCGGGGGCTCCTACAATGAGCAGTTCTTC. Protein sequence: CASSLSGGSYNEQFF.

This clone was counted a single time. The chain uses TRBV7-7 and TRBJ2-1; 8 bases are a match to TRBD2. Germline lookup yields CDR1 SSHAT and CDR2 FNYEAQ (reference sequence). J was trimmed by 7 bases and V by 1 base; bases with no gene match: 6. This CDR3 comprises 15 residues. Written as DNA, the CDR3 is TGTGCCAGCAGCTTAGACGGGACTAGTATGAATGAGCAGTTCTTC. Amino acid sequence: CASSLDGTSMNEQFF.

The J gene is TRBJ1-3, the V gene TRBV11-1, with no clear D. Germline V gives CDR1 SGHAT, CDR2 FQDESV (reference sequence). V was shortened by 2 bases and J by 3 bases, with 14 bases between the two germline ends. CDR3 length equals 16 residues. The CDR3 is CASSLTTRLGGNTIYF. The CDR3 nucleotides read TGTGCCAGCAGCTTAACGACCCGACTGGGTGGAAACACCATATATTTT.

V and J are TRBV6-6 and TRBJ1-4; D is unclear. Trimming took 2 bases from V and 5 from J, leaving 9 bases between them. The germline V gene encodes CDR1 MNHNY and CDR2 SVGAGI (reference sequence). This CDR3 has 14 residues. The CDR3 loop reads CASSYAGENEKLFF. The CDR3 coding sequence is TGTGCCAGCAGTTACGCCGGGGAAAATGAAAAACTGTTTTTT.

The rearrangement joins TRBV10-2 to TRBJ2-7; D call uncertain. Per germline, CDR1 WSHSY and CDR2 SAAADI. Deletions cut 6 bases from V and 0 bases from J, with 27 bases between. This CDR3 region has 19 residues. Here the CDR3 reads CASSAWTVGGTTSSYEQYF. CDR3 sequence (DNA): TGCGCCAGCAGCGCCTGGACGGTCGGCGGAACTACGAGCTCCTACGAGCAGTACTTC.

The chain couples TRBV7-8 to TRBJ2-2, with D unclear. V lost 3 bases and J lost 6, with 11 bases in between. The CDR3 has 14 residues. Germline CDR1 is SGHVS and CDR2 is FQNEAQ. CDR3 region: CASSLYSRPGELFF. Written as DNA, the CDR3 is TGTGCCAGCAGCTTGTATTCCCGTCCCGGGGAGCTGTTTTTT.

The chain couples TRBV6-1 to TRBJ2-7, with D perhaps matching TRBD2 (6 bases). V lost 3 bases to trimming and J lost 0 bases, with 12 bases between them. Germline CDR1 reads MNHNS; CDR2 reads SASEGT. This CDR3 has 15 residues. The CDR3 sequence: CASSDTLARSYEQYF. The CDR3, as DNA: TGTGCCAGCAGTGATACTCTAGCGCGCTCCTACGAGCAGTACTTC.

The rearrangement uses TRBV11-2 and TRBJ2-1; D gene ambiguous. Germline V lookup: CDR1 SGHAT, CDR2 FQNNGV. Trimming left V 5 bases short and J 6 bases short, with 8 bases between. CDR3 length: 12 amino acids. The CDR3 loop is CASSHITNEQFF. In DNA form, the CDR3 reads TGTGCCAGCAGCCACATAACCAATGAGCAGTTCTTC.

The chain carries TRBV30 and TRBJ1-5; TRBD1 matches 8 bases. The CDR3 runs to 16 residues. Trimming cost V 3 bases and J 3 bases; bases outside gene matches: 10. CDR1 and CDR2 (germline): GTSNPN, SVGIG (reference sequence). CDR3 sequence: CAWSHGTGEVNQPQHF. The CDR3 region has the DNA TGTGCCTGGAGCCACGGGACAGGAGAAGTCAATCAGCCCCAGCATTTT.

The V gene is TRBV9, the J gene TRBJ2-7, with D uncertain. V was clipped by 3 bases and J by 2 bases, with 15 bases between them. Per the germline V gene, CDR1 is SGDLS and CDR2 is YYNGEE. The CDR3 runs 15 residues. This chain's CDR3 is CASSDMPGPTYEQYF. The DNA for the CDR3 is TGTGCCAGCAGCGATATGCCAGGCCCGACCTACGAGCAGTACTTC.

The gene calls are TRBV2 and TRBJ2-7; TRBD1 or TRBD2 may be the D gene (5 bases each). V was clipped by 4 bases and J by 3 bases, with 16 bases between them. The CDR3 is 15 amino acids. CDR1 SNHLY and CDR2 FYNNEI come from the germline V gene. The CDR3 loop reads CASSARAEGVYEQYF. For the CDR3, the DNA is TGTGCCAGCAGTGCGCGGGCCGAAGGGGTCTACGAGCAGTACTTC.

The chain carries TRBV4-3 and TRBJ2-1, with TRBD2 matching 13 bases. Germline loops: CDR1 LGHNA, CDR2 YSLEER. The CDR3 is 17 amino acids. V was clipped by 0 bases and J by 7 bases; unmatched bases: 6. The CDR3, as DNA: TGCGCCAGCAGCCAAGATTTGCCGACTAGCGGGAGGAATGAGCAGTTCTTC. Translation: CASSQDLPTSGRNEQFF.

The chain uses TRBV7-6 and TRBJ2-1; 8 bases agree with TRBD2. CDR1 and CDR2 (germline): SGHVS, FNYEAQ. This CDR3 has 15 amino acids. V lost 5 bases and J lost 1; bases outside the gene matches: 4. CDR3 sequence reads: CASSLSGSSYNEQFF. The CDR3 nucleotides are TGTGCCAGCAGCCTCAGCGGGAGTTCCTACAATGAGCAGTTCTTC.

The V call is TRBV7-9, the J call TRBJ1-1, with unresolved D. CDR3 length: 14 amino acids. Trimming shortened V by 5 bases and J by 3 bases, and 13 bases separated the two germline ends. Germline V gene data show CDR1 as SEHNR and CDR2 as FQNEAQ (reference sequence). CDR3 sequence: CASSHSPLYTEAFF. The CDR3 DNA is TGTGCCAGCAGCCACAGCCCCCTCTACACTGAAGCTTTCTTT.

Concerning this clone itself: This specimen includes other DNA sequences encoding the same CDR3. This sequence joins TRBV7-2 and TRBJ2-7, with 7 bases matching TRBD2. Germline V gene lookup returns CDR1 SGHTA and CDR2 FQGNSA. V lost 1 base and J lost 4; bases outside the gene matches: 4. The CDR3 contains 14 residues. The CDR3 DNA reads TGTGCCAGCAGCTTAGGGCTAGCGGTTTACGAGCAGTACTTC. Amino acid sequence: CASSLGLAVYEQYF.

The chain uses TRBV28 and TRBJ2-3, with 7 bases fitting TRBD2. The germline gives CDR1 MDHEN, CDR2 SYDVKM. This CDR3 spans 15 amino acids. After removal of 2 bases from V and 4 bases from J, the junction contained 6 bases not matched to a gene. The CDR3 nucleotides are TGTGCCAGCAGTTTAGCGGGAGCTGTTCCAGATACGCAGTATTTT. Its translation is CASSLAGAVPDTQYF.